This T cell receptor (beta chain) emerged from a study of monozygotic twins with inflammatory bowel disease. Study results and limitations: Repertoire similarity was not found to differ between concordant and discordant twins, possibly from limited power. Twins with IBD had fewer clonotypes in common with others than healthy twins, particularly during disease activity.

The CDR3 totals 17 residues. CDR1 is SGHNT, CDR2 YYREEE, per germline (reference sequence). The unique tags termed UMIs, each holding a 6-nucleotide sample barcode, were added by means of template switching. TCRdb reworked the 5' RACE reads into one entry per CDR3 protein, no DNA. Its table lists 150,000 to 200,000 distinct CDR3 sequences. As concerns this clonotype: The antigen is undetermined.

This sequence joins TRBV5-4 and TRBJ2-2; no DNA is available, so the TRBD2 call from TCRdb remains unchecked. The sequencing input was blood. This TCR derives from a human donor with ulcerative colitis or Crohn's disease, or a healthy co-twin of an affected twin (not recorded which). The CDR3 is CASSPRRGGSYTGELFF.